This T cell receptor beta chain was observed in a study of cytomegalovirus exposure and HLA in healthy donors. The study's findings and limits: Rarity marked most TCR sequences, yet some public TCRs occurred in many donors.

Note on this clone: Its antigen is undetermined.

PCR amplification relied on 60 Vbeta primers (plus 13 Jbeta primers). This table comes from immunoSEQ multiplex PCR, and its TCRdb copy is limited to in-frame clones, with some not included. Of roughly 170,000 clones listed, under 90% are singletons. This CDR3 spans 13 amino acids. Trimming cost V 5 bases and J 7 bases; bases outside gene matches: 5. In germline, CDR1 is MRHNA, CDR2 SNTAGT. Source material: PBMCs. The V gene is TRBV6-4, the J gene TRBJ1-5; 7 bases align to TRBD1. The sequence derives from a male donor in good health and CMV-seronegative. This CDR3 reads CASSTGAGQPQHF. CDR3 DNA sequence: TGTGCCAGCAGTACAGGGGCCGGCCAGCCCCAGCATTTT.